This record looks at one T cell receptor (beta chain) sequence and its context. Its target is not known. The data belong to a study of cytomegalovirus exposure and HLA in healthy donors. Points from the study as a whole: In vitro data verified three CMV-associated chains as specific for CMV antigens. Among the sequence variants, a highly shared cluster was likely an artifact of sequencing. In a later analysis, a missense DCLRE1C variant was linked to TCR beta V- and J-gene trimming. In a later analysis, the majority of CMV-associated beta chains seemingly showed HLA restriction.

Germline V gene data show CDR1 as MGHDK and CDR2 as SYGVNS. The V end was cut by 3 bases, the J end by 3 bases, with 14 bases between. The CDR3 length is 15 residues. PCR employed 60 Vbeta and 13 Jbeta primers. Sequenced by immunoSEQ multiplex PCR; TCRdb stores in-frame clones only, minus some. The listing records 140,000 or so clones. This sequence was found in a male donor in good health and CMV-seronegative. The chain is built from TRBV25-1 and TRBJ1-1; D not certain. Source material: PBMCs. This chain's CDR3 is CASSDPGSRDTEAFF. The CDR3 coding sequence is TGTGCCAGCAGTGACCCGGGATCACGAGACACTGAAGCTTTCTTT.